This TCR beta chain derives from a study of T cell repertoires in cytomegalovirus infection. V lost 6 bases and J lost 4, with 18 bases in between. This CDR3 has 14 amino acids. Germline V gives CDR1 DFQATT, CDR2 SNEGSKA (reference sequence). Each CDR3 protein gets one entry after TCRdb re-called the reads with MiXCR. The table includes 150,000 to 200,000 distinct CDR3 sequences, about 28% detected once. Sequenced material: PBMCs. The sequence was collected from a human donor in good health (CMV status not recorded). Some clones in this sample may be carry-over from other donors' samples. V is TRBV20-1 and J is TRBJ1-1; unclear D gene. CDR3 nucleotide sequence: TGCAGTGCCCACCCGGCGGATGATCGCACTGAAGCTTTCTTT. This sequence encodes CSAHPADDRTEAFF.